This T cell receptor beta chain was found in a study of T-cell reconstitution after alpha-beta-depleted transplantation in children (TCRdb year 2016). With respect to the entire study: The study quantitatively tracked T-cell immune reconstitution after TCRalphabeta/CD19-depleted allogeneic hematopoietic cell transplantation in children using TCR repertoire profiling.

Library prep was done by PCR. Sequenced using an Illumina HiSeq 2500. Molecular barcoding was employed in the preparation of TCR libraries, with unique molecular identifiers being used to normalize TCRbeta repertoire quantification. TCRdb took the public reads, trimmed them with fastp at Q25, ran MiXCR for clone calling and kept in-frame beta chains. Each entry is one CDR3 protein sequence, shown with its most common DNA and genes. Present in this sample are about 900,000 distinct CDR3 sequences, about 29% of which were seen just once. Roughly 28% of the sample rests with the top ten. V lost 6 bases and J lost 7 bases, and the count of bases not matched to a germline gene is 10. The germline V gene specifies MNHNS as CDR1 and SASEGT as CDR2. The CDR3 goes from the cysteine to the phenylalanine over 15 residues. Kept here is only the CDR3 DNA, which spans 45 bases and is read in frame from base 1. As regards this clonotype: Its target antigen remains unknown. Base qualities are missing; no much larger clone stands one base away.

Read against the paper, the sample's treatment or condition label means: allogeneic hematopoietic cell transplantation with graft depleted of TCRalphabeta T cells and CD19 B cells. The transplant recipients were children given TCRalphabeta/CD19-depleted allogeneic hematopoietic cell grafts. General conclusions and limits of the study: Hyperexpanded clone frequencies declined over subsequent months; after one year, T-cell counts and TCRbeta diversity were mostly attributed to newly produced T cells. In some patients, the high TCRbeta diversity seen at day 60 was put down to recipient T cells and intrathymic progenitors that had survived conditioning. About two months after transplant, the apparently early recovery of alphabetaT-cell counts reportedly depended on just several hundred clones that had expanded rapidly and came from non-depleted graft cells.

The material was PBMCs, mostly from graft donor cells, obtained 360 days after TCRalphabeta/CD19-depleted stem cell transplant. The sequence derives from a boy under two years old who had a stem cell transplant for SCID, so the T cells may come from the graft donor. The chain links TRBV6-1 with TRBJ2-1; the junction holds 9 bases that match TRBD2. CDR3 sequence: CASSWGLALWNEQFF. The bases read TGTGCCAGCAGCTGGGGACTAGCTCTATGGAATGAGCAGTTCTTC.